What follows are 21 T cell receptor beta chains derived from one specimen sequenced in a study of human T cells and chemical hapten exposure. Time point defined: pre-sensitization, week 0. Stated treatment: therapeutic diphenylcyclopropenone sensitization with weekly scalp DPC. One entry per CDR3 protein results from TCRdb running MiXCR on the RACE reads. Of some 300,000 distinct CDR3 sequences in the sample, 5% to 6.5% were seen once. The starting material was whole blood, obtained in connection with sensitization to the hapten diphenylcyclopropenone (DPC). These TCRs come from a woman aged 18-30 years with alopecia areata. Some clones in this sample may be carry-over from other donors' samples.

This clonotype came up a few times. The chain links TRBV2 to TRBJ2-3; a weak D match, TRBD2 (6 bases). CDR1 and CDR2 (germline): SNHLY, FYNNEI. The length of the CDR3 is 16 residues. Deletions cut 2 bases from V and 3 bases from J, with 15 bases between. The DNA of the CDR3 is TGTGCCAGCAGTGAAAAGCCCAGGGAGGTTACAGATACGCAGTATTTT. Its protein is CASSEKPREVTDTQYF.

This clonotype has just a few counts. The chain joins TRBV4-3 to TRBJ2-7, with D possibly being TRBD1 (5 bases). V was shortened by 2 bases and J by 4 bases, with 9 bases between the two germline ends. Germline V gene data show CDR1 as LGHNA and CDR2 as YSLEER. The CDR3 is made up of 13 amino acids. The CDR3 DNA reads TGCGCCAGCAGCCAACCAGGGTCGTACGAGCAGTACTTC. Its protein is CASSQPGSYEQYF.

The sample holds a few counts of this clonotype. This chain links TRBV7-8 with TRBJ1-4; D perhaps matches TRBD1 (5 bases). The CDR3 is made up of 16 amino acids. Trimming cost V 2 bases and J 8 bases, with 18 bases left between them. Per germline, CDR1 SGHVS and CDR2 FQNEAQ. The CDR3 here is CASSLSLRGGEEKLFF. CDR3 sequence (DNA): TGTGCCAGCAGCTTAAGTCTACGGGGAGGGGAAGAAAAACTGTTTTTT.

This clonotype was detected ten times or more. The V call is TRBV28, the J call TRBJ2-5, with 8 bases fitting TRBD1. With V trimmed by 4 bases and J by 4 bases, 8 bases remained unmatched. CDR1 and CDR2 (germline): MDHEN, SYDVKM. This CDR3 has 15 residues. The CDR3 nucleotides read TGTGCCAGCAGTTCGACAGGGGAGGCCCGAGAGACCCAGTACTTC. Protein product: CASSSTGEARETQYF.

This clonotype was observed a handful of times. V usage is TRBV20-1 and J usage is TRBJ2-1; 13 bases are a match to TRBD2. After removal of 6 bases from V and 6 bases from J, the junction contained 11 bases not matched to a gene. This CDR3 is 16 amino acids long. The germline gives CDR1 DFQATT, CDR2 SNEGSKA (reference sequence). The CDR3 region is CSARSLAGGIPNEQFF. The CDR3 DNA reads TGCAGTGCCCGTTCACTAGCGGGGGGGATACCCAATGAGCAGTTCTTC.

V gene TRBV7-9 combines with J gene TRBJ1-1; D might be TRBD1 (6 bases). Deletions cut 4 bases from V and 6 bases from J, with 12 bases between. Germline CDR1 SEHNR, CDR2 FQNEAQ (reference sequence). This CDR3 is 13 amino acids long. The CDR3: CASSSRGSAEAFF. The CDR3 DNA sequence: TGTGCCAGCAGCTCGAGGGGGTCGGCTGAAGCTTTCTTT.

This chain links TRBV5-6 with TRBJ1-2; a possible D gene is TRBD1 (6 bases). This CDR3 has 18 residues. Trimming left V 0 bases short and J 5 bases short, with 23 bases between. CDR1 is SGHDT and CDR2 is YYEEEE in the germline V gene. CDR3 in amino acids: CASSLGPDRGNRQYGYTF. The CDR3 DNA is TGTGCCAGCAGCTTGGGGCCGGATAGGGGGAACCGACAGTATGGCTACACCTTC.

This clonotype was counted at least ten times. The CDR3 nucleotides are TGTGCCAGCAGCCAAGAGGCGGGGAAGTCCTACGAGCAGTACTTC. It codes for CASSQEAGKSYEQYF. The V call is TRBV6-2 or TRBV6-3, the J call TRBJ2-7; tentative D call: TRBD2 (6 bases). V shed 6 bases and J shed 1 base, with 16 bases lying between them. CDR3 length: 15 residues. Germline CDR1 and CDR2: MNHEY and SVGEGT.

This clonotype has a handful of counts. The chain recombines TRBV12-3 or TRBV12-4 with TRBJ1-5, with D maybe TRBD1 (6 bases). This CDR3 has 15 residues. The V and J ends lost 6 bases and 7 bases respectively, with 19 bases between them. CDR3 sequence (DNA): TGTGCCAGCAGCATGGTCGGGGGGGCAGGCCAGCCCCAGCATTTT. Translating it yields CASSMVGGAGQPQHF.

This clonotype was picked up many times. The V call is TRBV6-5, the J call TRBJ1-1; weak D call: TRBD1 (6 bases). Per germline, CDR1 MNHEY and CDR2 SVGAGI. Between the trimmed V and J ends, which lost 7 bases and 4 bases, there was a span of 13 bases. This CDR3 spans 13 amino acids. The DNA for the CDR3 is TGTGCCAGCATGAGGGGGGCAGGCACTGAAGCTTTCTTT. It encodes CASMRGAGTEAFF.

In this sample, this clonotype turned up many times. V and J are TRBV5-6 and TRBJ1-1; 7 bases fit TRBD1. The V and J ends lost 3 bases and 3 bases, in that order; junction bases with no gene match: 5. The CDR3 has 14 residues. Germline CDR1 is SGHDT and CDR2 is YYEEEE. Here the CDR3 reads CASSSTGFDTEAFF. DNA of the CDR3: TGTGCCAGCAGCTCGACAGGGTTCGACACTGAAGCTTTCTTT.

This clonotype occurred many times. This chain joins TRBV6-2 or TRBV6-3 and TRBJ2-4; 9 bases are a match to TRBD1. The trim removed 4 bases at V and 8 bases at J, leaving 12 bases unmatched. This CDR3 has 16 amino acids. Germline-derived CDR1 and CDR2 are MNHEY and SVGEGT. CDR3 bases: TGTGCCAGCAGTTCCCCCCCGGGACAGGGTAAAGACATTCAGTACTTC. This gives the protein CASSSPPGQGKDIQYF.

This rearrangement joins TRBV29-1 to TRBJ1-2; TRBD1 might be the D (6 bases). V lost 1 base to trimming and J lost 7 bases, with 10 bases between them. The CDR3 runs 12 residues. Germline CDR1 SQVTM, CDR2 ANQGSEA. CDR3 bases: TGCAGCGTTGAAGGCAGGGGCTCTGGCTACACCTTC. Translated: CSVEGRGSGYTF.

This clonotype has a count of ten or more. V is TRBV6-5 and J is TRBJ1-4; TRBD1 aligns across 9 bases. The CDR3 is 14 amino acids. V lost 6 bases to trimming and J lost 8 bases; unmatched junction nucleotides: 7. CDR1 is MNHEY and CDR2 is SVGAGI in the germline V gene. CDR3 bases: TGTGCCAGCAGCAAAGGACAGGGGTACGAAAAACTGTTTTTT. This codes for CASSKGQGYEKLFF.

This clonotype was picked up a small number of times. The chain has TRBV10-3 and TRBJ2-7, with D hard to call. V lost 2 bases to trimming and J lost 0 bases, with 14 bases between them. Germline V gene data show CDR1 as ENHRY and CDR2 as SYGVKD. The CDR3 is made up of 16 amino acids. CDR3: CAISEGLGPSSYEQYF. DNA of the CDR3: TGTGCCATCAGTGAGGGTTTGGGCCCCAGCTCCTACGAGCAGTACTTC.

The chain carries TRBV7-8 and TRBJ2-5; TRBD1 is a possible D gene (6 bases). The CDR3 covers 12 residues. Germline V CDR1 and CDR2: SGHVS, FQNEAQ. V was shortened by 5 bases and J by 5 bases, with 9 bases between the two germline ends. The CDR3 region is CASSGGLETQYF. CDR3 DNA sequence: TGTGCCAGCAGCGGGGGCTTGGAGACCCAGTACTTC. Full variable domain (missing parts from reference TRBV7-8 and TRBJ2-5): GAGVSQSPRYKVAKRGQDVALRCDPISGHVSLFWYQQALGQGPEFLTYFQNEAQLDKSGLPSDRFFAERPEGSVSTLKIQRTQQEDSAVYLCASSGGLETQYFGPGTRLLVL.

As regards this clonotype: A junction end diverges from the germline sequence, so it may reflect a read error. The chain combines TRBV7-3 with TRBJ2-1; perhaps TRBD1 as D (5 bases). This CDR3 is 17 amino acids long. Germline assignment: CDR1 SGHTA and CDR2 FQGTGA. The CDR3 sequence: CASSGPRKGPTYNEQIF. As DNA, the CDR3 is TGTGCCAGCAGCGGCCCCCGGAAGGGGCCAACCTACAATGAGCAGATCTTC.

This clonotype was counted many times. This sequence joins TRBV6-2 or TRBV6-3 and TRBJ2-7; TRBD1 might be the D (5 bases). Germline values: CDR1 MNHEY, CDR2 SVGEGT. CDR3 length: 15 residues. V was shortened by 0 bases and J by 5 bases, with 14 bases between the two germline ends. CDR3 sequence: CASSYSSPQGHEQYF. In nucleotides, the CDR3 is TGTGCCAGCAGTTACTCGAGCCCCCAGGGCCACGAGCAGTACTTC.

This clonotype showed up just a few times. V usage is TRBV12-3 or TRBV12-4 and J usage is TRBJ1-1, with D maybe TRBD1 (5 bases). V was pared by 3 bases and J by 3 bases, with 11 bases between. This CDR3 has 14 residues. The CDR3 DNA sequence: TGTGCCAGCAGTTTGAACAGGAGGGACACTGAAGCTTTCTTT. Translated, it gives CASSLNRRDTEAFF.

This clonotype was seen at least ten times. This sequence joins TRBV10-3 and TRBJ2-5; 7 positions match TRBD1. The germline V gene encodes CDR1 ENHRY and CDR2 SYGVKD. With V trimmed by 6 bases and J by 4 bases, 8 bases remained unmatched. The CDR3 has 14 amino acids. The CDR3 reads CAIRGTAFGETQYF. CDR3 nucleotide sequence: TGTGCCATCAGAGGGACAGCCTTCGGAGAGACCCAGTACTTC.

The table lists this clonotype with a few counts. The chain uses TRBV15 and TRBJ2-2, with D possibly being TRBD2 (5 bases). CDR3 size: 14 residues. V lost 5 bases and J lost 1, with 8 bases in between. Germline assignment: CDR1 LNHNV and CDR2 YYDKDF (reference sequence). Written as DNA, the CDR3 is TGTGCCACCAGCCCGGGGAAGAACACCGGGGAGCTGTTTTTT. Residues: CATSPGKNTGELFF.